This TCR beta chain stems from a study of cytomegalovirus exposure and HLA in healthy donors. The PCR employed 60 Vbeta primers together with 13 Jbeta primers. Method: immunoSEQ multiplex PCR; TCRdb's copy keeps in-frame clones and lacks some. The data contain about 130,000 clones, approximately 82% of them singletons. Per germline, CDR1 MDHEN and CDR2 SYDVKM. This CDR3 has 16 residues. Trimming took 5 bases from V and 2 from J, leaving 18 bases between them. The sequence was collected from a female donor in good health and CMV-seronegative. The chain has TRBV28 and TRBJ1-2; tentative D call: TRBD1 (6 bases). The sequenced sample consisted of PBMCs. CDR3 region: CASSRDRGRGNYGYTF. Here the CDR3 DNA reads TGTGCCAGCAGTCGGGACCGTGGCAGGGGAAACTATGGCTACACCTTC.